This passage covers 29 T cell receptor beta chains from one sample sequenced in a study of blood T cell repertoires in COVID-19. Measured with immunoSEQ multiplex PCR; TCRdb has only the in-frame clones, and not every one. The sample shows fewer than 150,000 clones, around nine tenths of them seen only once. Sequencing was performed on peripheral blood. These receptors were collected from a human donor in a cohort sampled during active COVID-19.

This rearrangement joins TRBV6-4 to TRBJ1-4; D is ambiguous. Germline-derived CDR1 and CDR2 are MRHNA and SNTAGT. The CDR3 has 13 residues. The V end lost 1 base, the J end lost 8 bases, and 8 bases lay between the germline ends. The CDR3 region is CASSDFLPEKLFF. CDR3 nucleotides: TGTGCCAGCAGTGACTTCCTCCCCGAAAAACTGTTTTTT.

The V gene is TRBV7-3, the J gene TRBJ2-2; 8 bases align to TRBD2. Germline trimming cut 1 base from V and 4 bases from J; bases unmatched to any gene: 8. CDR1 SGHTA and CDR2 FQGTGA come from the germline V gene. The CDR3 runs to 17 residues. The CDR3 DNA reads as TGTGCCAGCAGCTTAATTCTCGCGGGGGGCCCCACCGGGGAGCTGTTTTTT. Its translation: CASSLILAGGPTGELFF.

The rearrangement links TRBV5-4 to TRBJ1-1; 7 bases line up with TRBD1. The CDR3 sequence is 14 residues long. Looked up from germline, CDR1 is SGHNT and CDR2 is YYREEE (reference sequence). V shed 10 bases and J 5 bases; nucleotides not matched to a gene: 14. CDR3 coding DNA: TGTGCCGGACCTACCCACAGGGGTCGGACTGAAGCTTTCTTT. Its protein is CAGPTHRGRTEAFF.

In this sample, this clone turned up many times. The chain joins TRBV6-5 to TRBJ2-1; 7 bases match TRBD1. There are 15 residues in the CDR3. In germline, CDR1 is MNHEY, CDR2 SVGAGI. V lost 8 bases to trimming and J lost 6 bases; unmatched junction nucleotides: 13. The DNA of the CDR3 is TGTGCCAGCGCTTCAACAGGGGCAGGGTTCAATGAGCAGTTCTTC. Its translation: CASASTGAGFNEQFF.

The V and J genes are TRBV28 and TRBJ2-7, with 8 nucleotides matching TRBD2. Losses at the gene ends were 3 bases for V and 4 bases for J; bases not matched to a gene: 8. The CDR3 contains 15 residues. Germline CDR1 and CDR2: MDHEN and SYDVKM. The CDR3 loop reads CASSLASRGVYEQYF. CDR3 sequence (DNA): TGTGCCAGCAGTTTGGCCTCGCGGGGGGTTTACGAGCAGTACTTC. Looking up the rest from reference TRBV28 and TRBJ2-7 gives the full variable domain: DVKVTQSSRYLVKRTGEKVFLECVQDMDHENMFWYRQDPGLGLRLIYFSYDVKMKEKGDIPEGYSVSREKKERFSLILESASTNQTSMYLCASSLASRGVYEQYFGPGTRLTVT.

The rearrangement links TRBV4-1 to TRBJ2-7; 10 bases fit TRBD1. CDR3 length: 15 amino acids. With 0 bases clipped from V and 6 bases from J, the junction kept 5 bases outside the gene matches. Germline V gene sequence: CDR1 MGHRA, CDR2 YSYEKL. The CDR3 sequence: CASSQETGGGLEQYF. For the CDR3, the DNA is TGCGCCAGCAGCCAAGAGACAGGGGGCGGCCTCGAGCAGTACTTC.

The V and J genes are TRBV4-1 and TRBJ1-2; 9 nucleotides line up with TRBD1. J gave up 8 bases and V 4 bases, and 8 bases lay outside the gene matches. Germline V gene data show CDR1 as MGHRA and CDR2 as YSYEKL. The CDR3 loop spans 14 amino acids. Written as DNA, the CDR3 is TGCGCCAGCAGCCCCGGGACAGGGCGACGAGGCTACACCTTC. This gives the protein CASSPGTGRRGYTF.

V gene TRBV5-1 combines with J gene TRBJ1-2; 8 nucleotides agree with TRBD1. V was pared by 2 bases and J by 2 bases, with 8 bases of the junction left unmatched. Germline CDR1 SGHRS, CDR2 YFSETQ. CDR3 size: 16 residues. The CDR3: CASSFYSGGTNYGYTF. The CDR3 nucleotides are TGCGCCAGCAGCTTTTACTCAGGGGGCACGAACTATGGCTACACCTTC. The full variable domain, rest sourced from reference TRBV5-1 and TRBJ1-2, is KAGVTQTPRYLIKTRGQQVTLSCSPISGHRSVSWYQQTPGQGLQFLFEYFSETQRNKGNFPGRFSGRQFSNSRSEMNVSTLELGDSALYLCASSFYSGGTNYGYTFGSGTRLTVV.

The genes are TRBV7-9 and TRBJ1-5, with a possible D match to TRBD1 (6 bases). The CDR3 spans 14 residues. V gave up 5 bases and J gave up 3 bases, with 11 bases separating them. CDR1 SEHNR and CDR2 FQNEAQ come from the germline V gene (reference sequence). For the CDR3, the DNA is TGTGCCAGCAGCCGCGGACAGATCAATCAGCCCCAGCATTTT. It encodes CASSRGQINQPQHF.

The table lists this clone with many counts. The chain is built from TRBV19 and TRBJ2-2; the D is unclear. Germline CDR1 and CDR2: LNHDA and SQIVND (reference sequence). V lost 7 bases to trimming and J lost 1 base, with 4 bases between them. This CDR3 is 12 amino acids long. The CDR3 loop is CASNLNTGELFF. The CDR3 nucleotides read TGTGCCAGTAATCTGAACACCGGGGAGCTGTTTTTT.

This sequence joins TRBV5-1 and TRBJ2-7; D is ambiguous. Trimming took off 3 bases at V and 3 bases at J, with 4 bases between the two ends. This CDR3 region has 11 residues. Germline CDR1 SGHRS, CDR2 YFSETQ. The CDR3 sequence: CASSSYYEQYF. CDR3 bases: TGCGCCAGCAGCTCTTACTACGAGCAGTACTTC.

This sequence joins TRBV19 and TRBJ2-3, with 9 bases aligning to TRBD2. The V segment lost 3 bases and the J segment 0 bases; nucleotides outside the gene matches: 4. Germline V gives CDR1 LNHDA, CDR2 SQIVND (reference sequence). This CDR3 spans 16 amino acids. As DNA, the CDR3 is TGTGCCAGTAGTATGACTAGCGGTACTAGCACAGATACGCAGTATTTT. Translated, it gives CASSMTSGTSTDTQYF.

This chain uses TRBV7-9 with TRBJ2-3, with D hard to call. Germline CDR1 SEHNR, CDR2 FQNEAQ (reference sequence). Trimming took 5 bases from V and 1 from J, leaving 10 bases between them. The CDR3 is 14 amino acids. The CDR3 nucleotides are TGTGCCAGCAGCCCCAACCGGGGCACAGATACGCAGTATTTT. Amino acids: CASSPNRGTDTQYF. Using reference TRBV7-9 and TRBJ2-3 for the parts outside the CDR3, the full variable domain is DTGVSQNPRHKITKRGQNVTFRCDPISEHNRLYWYRQTLGQGPEFLTYFQNEAQLEKSRLLSDRFSAERPKGSFSTLEIQRTEQGDSAMYLCASSPNRGTDTQYFGPGTRLTVL.

The chain has TRBV5-4 and TRBJ2-7; 8 bases map to TRBD1. The CDR3 covers 15 residues. Germline V gives CDR1 SGHNT, CDR2 YYREEE (reference sequence). J lost 6 bases, V lost 4 bases, and 12 bases had no gene match. The CDR3 region has the DNA TGTGCCAGCAGCCCAGGGACAGGCCCGGTCGGCGAGCAGTACTTC. This gives the protein CASSPGTGPVGEQYF.

The rearrangement joins TRBV15 to TRBJ2-2; no reliable D call. The CDR3 contains 14 residues. Deletions cut 8 bases from V and 2 bases from J, with 12 bases between. Germline values: CDR1 LNHNV, CDR2 YYDKDF (reference sequence). CDR3 nucleotides: TGTGCCACCCGGAAGCACAGCAACACCGGGGAGCTGTTTTTT. Translated: CATRKHSNTGELFF. Complete variable domain (other parts from reference TRBV15 and TRBJ2-2): DAMVIQNPRYQVTQFGKPVTLSCSQTLNHNVMYWYQQKSSQAPKLLFHYYDKDFNNEADTPDNFQSRRPNTSFCFLDIRSPGLGDTAMYLCATRKHSNTGELFFGEGSRLTVL.

The chain uses TRBV5-1 and TRBJ1-1, with D perhaps matching TRBD1 (6 bases). This CDR3 region has 15 residues. V lost 1 base, J lost 3 bases, and 13 bases lay in between. CDR1 is SGHRS and CDR2 is YFSETQ in the germline V gene. CDR3 sequence reads: CASSLLAAGDTEAFF. The DNA of the CDR3 is TGCGCCAGCAGCTTGCTAGCGGCAGGGGACACTGAAGCTTTCTTT.

This clone occurred once. V and J are TRBV7-9 and TRBJ1-1; D not resolved. The CDR3 contains 14 residues. Looked up from germline, CDR1 is SEHNR and CDR2 is FQNEAQ (reference sequence). Trimming left V 5 bases short and J 1 base short, with 11 bases between. The CDR3 bases are TGTGCCAGCAGCCAAACGGGAGGGAACACTGAAGCTTTCTTT. This codes for CASSQTGGNTEAFF.

The chain employs TRBV3-1 (or the pseudogene TRBV3-2) and TRBJ1-2; 9 bases fit TRBD1. Trimming took 1 base from V and 7 from J; bases not matched to a gene: 4. The CDR3 loop spans 14 amino acids. Germline CDR1 is LGHDT and CDR2 is YNNKEL (reference sequence). The CDR3 nucleotides are TGTGCCAGCAGCCAAGGGGACAGGGATCGTGGCTACACCTTC. Its translation: CASSQGDRDRGYTF.

The V call is TRBV2, the J call TRBJ2-7; 9 bases line up with TRBD2. CDR3 length: 15 residues. Losses at the gene ends were 4 bases for V and 2 bases for J; bases not matched to a gene: 6. CDR1 and CDR2 (germline): SNHLY, FYNNEI. The CDR3 DNA sequence: TGTGCCAGCAGTGGTCTAGCGGGACGGGCCTACGAGCAGTACTTC. Its protein is CASSGLAGRAYEQYF.

The chain links TRBV7-9 to TRBJ2-1; 15 bases are shared with TRBD2. This CDR3 is 15 amino acids long. Germline trimming cut 4 bases from V and 6 bases from J; bases unmatched to any gene: 1. Germline V lookup: CDR1 SEHNR, CDR2 FQNEAQ (reference sequence). The CDR3: CASSWGLAGGNEQFF. The CDR3 nucleotides read TGTGCCAGCAGCTGGGGACTAGCGGGAGGCAATGAGCAGTTCTTC.

DNA of the CDR3: TGTGCCTGGAGTAAATCCATCTTAGGACAGGTAGGGCCGCTTCGCGAGCAGTACTTC. This gives the protein CAWSKSILGQVGPLREQYF. V and J are TRBV30 and TRBJ2-7; 7 bases map to TRBD1. This CDR3 region has 19 residues. CDR1 and CDR2 from the germline V gene are GTSNPN and SVGIG (reference sequence). V was pared by 2 bases and J by 6 bases, with 25 bases of the junction left unmatched.

V is TRBV28 and J is TRBJ2-5; 7 bases are shared with TRBD1. Looked up from germline, CDR1 is MDHEN and CDR2 is SYDVKM. This CDR3 region has 16 residues. With 5 bases clipped from V and 3 bases from J, the junction kept 12 bases outside the gene matches. CDR3: CASSRGTGVQEETQYF. Written as DNA, the CDR3 is TGTGCCAGCAGTCGGGGAACAGGGGTACAGGAAGAGACCCAGTACTTC.

This chain's CDR3 is CASRVGSANTGELFF. CDR3 sequence (DNA): TGTGCCAGCAGAGTTGGCTCCGCGAACACCGGGGAGCTGTTTTTT. The chain recombines TRBV27 with TRBJ2-2; D unclear. CDR1 and CDR2 (germline): MNHEY, SMNVEV (reference sequence). Trimming took off 6 bases at V and 0 bases at J, with 11 bases between the two ends. The CDR3 runs to 15 residues.

The V call is TRBV3-1 (or the pseudogene TRBV3-2), the J call TRBJ2-7; 10 nucleotides agree with TRBD2. The V segment lost 7 bases and the J segment 2 bases; nucleotides outside the gene matches: 8. This CDR3 spans 15 amino acids. Germline loops: CDR1 LGHDT, CDR2 YNNKEL (reference sequence). Here the CDR3 DNA reads TGTGCCAGCAAGCTAAGCGGGAGGGGTGCCTACGAGCAGTACTTC. The encoded protein is CASKLSGRGAYEQYF.

As concerns this clone: This specimen includes other DNA sequences encoding the same CDR3. The chain is built from TRBV7-3 and TRBJ1-1; the D is unclear. Trimming stripped 5 bases from V and 1 base from J, with 8 bases between. The germline CDR1 and CDR2 sequences are SGHTA and FQGTGA. This CDR3 region has 13 residues. The CDR3 DNA reads TGTGCCAGCAGCCTTCAGGCGAACACTGAAGCTTTCTTT. Amino acids: CASSLQANTEAFF.

The chain carries TRBV27 and TRBJ2-1, with D perhaps matching TRBD2 (6 bases). Trimming removed 5 bases from V and 1 base from J, with 12 bases in between. Germline CDR1 is MNHEY and CDR2 is SMNVEV (reference sequence). The CDR3 has 15 residues. The CDR3 loop reads CASSPLANSYNEQFF. CDR3 nucleotides: TGTGCCAGCAGTCCCCTAGCGAATTCCTACAATGAGCAGTTCTTC.

This clone was recorded only once. The chain couples TRBV5-5 to TRBJ1-2; D perhaps matches TRBD1 (6 bases). The CDR3 runs 16 residues. V was pared by 1 base and J by 2 bases, with 15 bases between. Germline-derived CDR1 and CDR2 are SGHKS and YYEKEE (reference sequence). Here the CDR3 reads CASSLFRTQGNYGYTF. DNA of the CDR3: TGTGCCAGCAGCTTGTTTCGCACTCAGGGGAACTATGGCTACACCTTC.

The chain couples TRBV6-5 to TRBJ1-2; weak D call: TRBD1 (5 bases). The V gene lost 2 bases and the J gene lost 3 bases, with 13 bases spanning the gap. The CDR3 extends over 15 amino acids. The V gene's germline CDR1 is MNHEY and CDR2 SVGAGI. CDR3 loop: CASSYDPGADYGYTF. The CDR3 DNA reads TGTGCCAGCAGTTACGACCCTGGGGCGGACTATGGCTACACCTTC.

Comment on this clone: The junction does not match germline at one end; this may be a read error. The chain has TRBV7-2 and TRBJ2-1, with 7 nucleotides matching TRBD2. Germline values: CDR1 SGHTA, CDR2 FQGNSA. This CDR3 spans 15 amino acids. This chain's CDR3 is CASSLRAGVDNKQFF. The DNA of the CDR3 is TGTGCCAGCAGCTTAAGGGCGGGAGTTGACAATAAGCAGTTCTTC.